This T cell receptor (beta chain) came from a study of blood T cell repertoires in COVID-19. About the research overall: Acute and convalescent COVID-19 specimens originated in the United States, Italy and Spain. PBMCs, B-cell-depleted T cells, or T cells provided the cDNA or gDNA that made up the material.

The CDR3 consists of 15 residues. Trimming pared 3 bases from V and 7 bases from J, leaving 18 bases between. Germline lookup yields CDR1 MNHEY and CDR2 SMNVEV (reference sequence). Per the study methods: Reference gene primer amplification gave nucleated cell count estimates. TCRdb's copy holds only in-frame clones and misses some; the assay was immunoSEQ multiplex PCR. V and J calls and clone size are those listed in that table; D and trimming were worked out from the DNA. The data show around 480,000 clones, approximately 90% seen once. The rearrangement uses TRBV27 and TRBJ1-1, with D uncertain. This receptor was taken from a young woman who had recovered from COVID-19. Sequencing input: PBMCs or T cells enriched from blood (not recorded which). For the CDR3, the DNA is TGTGCCAGCAGTTTCGGGAGAGGATACGTTGATGAAGCTTTCTTT. This sequence encodes CASSFGRGYVDEAFF.